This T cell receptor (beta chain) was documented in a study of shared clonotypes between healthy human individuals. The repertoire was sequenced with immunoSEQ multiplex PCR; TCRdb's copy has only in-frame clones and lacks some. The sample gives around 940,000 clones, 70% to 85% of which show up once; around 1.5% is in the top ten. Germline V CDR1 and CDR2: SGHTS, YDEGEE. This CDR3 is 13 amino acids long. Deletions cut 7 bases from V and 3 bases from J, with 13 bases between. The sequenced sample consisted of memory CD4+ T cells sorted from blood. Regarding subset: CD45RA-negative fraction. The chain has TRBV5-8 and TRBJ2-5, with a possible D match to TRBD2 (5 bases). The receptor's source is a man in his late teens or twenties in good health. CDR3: CASRTVRKETQYF. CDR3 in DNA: TGTGCCAGCCGGACTGTTCGCAAAGAGACCCAGTACTTC.